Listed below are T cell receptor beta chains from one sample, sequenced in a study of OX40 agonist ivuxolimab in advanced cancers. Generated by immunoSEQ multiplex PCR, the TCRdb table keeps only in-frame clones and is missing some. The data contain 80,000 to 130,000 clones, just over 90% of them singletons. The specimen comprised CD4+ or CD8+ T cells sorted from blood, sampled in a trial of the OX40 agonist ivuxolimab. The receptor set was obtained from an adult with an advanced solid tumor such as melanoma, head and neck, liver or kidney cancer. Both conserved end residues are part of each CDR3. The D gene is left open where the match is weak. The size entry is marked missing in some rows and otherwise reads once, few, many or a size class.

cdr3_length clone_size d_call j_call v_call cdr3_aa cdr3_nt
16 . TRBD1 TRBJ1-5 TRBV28 CASSLGGTVSNQPQHF TGTGCCAGCAGTTTGGGCGGGACAGTCAGCAATCAGCCCCAGCATTTT
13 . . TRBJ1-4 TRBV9 CASSVGEQGKLFF TGTGCCAGCAGCGTAGGCGAACAGGGAAAACTGTTTTTT
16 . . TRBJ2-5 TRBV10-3 CAISDPAQGRGETQYF TGTGCCATCAGTGACCCCGCCCAGGGGAGGGGAGAGACCCAGTACTTC
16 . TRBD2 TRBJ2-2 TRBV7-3 CASSHRLAGEGGELFF TGTGCCAGCAGCCACCGACTAGCGGGAGAGGGCGGGGAGCTGTTTTTT
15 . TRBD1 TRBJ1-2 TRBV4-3 CASSHPGQGAGGYTF TGCGCCAGCAGCCATCCTGGACAGGGGGCGGGAGGCTACACCTTC
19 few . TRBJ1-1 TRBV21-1 CASSHSGSSGTGGGTEAFF TGTGCCAGCAGCCACTCTGGCTCCTCCGGGACAGGGGGTGGTACTGAAGCTTTCTTT
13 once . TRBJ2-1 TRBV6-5 CASSRQKYNEQFF TGTGCCAGCAGTAGGCAGAAGTACAATGAGCAGTTCTTC
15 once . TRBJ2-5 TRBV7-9 CASSSGQLGAETQYF TGTGCCAGCAGCTCGGGACAACTGGGAGCAGAGACCCAGTACTTC
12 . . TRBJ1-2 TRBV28 CASSPQQYGYTF TGTGCCAGCAGTCCCCAGCAATATGGCTACACCTTC
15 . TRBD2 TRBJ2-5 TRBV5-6 CASSHTRGVKETQYF TGTGCCAGCAGCCACACCCGGGGGGTAAAGGAGACCCAGTACTTC
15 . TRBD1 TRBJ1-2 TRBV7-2 CASSLDAGGGYGYTF TGTGCCAGCAGCTTGGACGCAGGGGGTGGCTATGGCTACACCTTC
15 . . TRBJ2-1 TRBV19 CASTAGPLIYNEQFF TGTGCCAGTACCGCGGGACCCCTGATCTACAATGAGCAGTTCTTC
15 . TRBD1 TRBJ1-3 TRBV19 CASSPTGSAGNTIYF TGTGCCAGTAGCCCGACAGGGTCGGCTGGAAACACCATATATTTT
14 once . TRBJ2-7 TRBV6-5 CASSYLAGTYEQYF TGTGCCAGCAGTTACCTTGCAGGGACCTACGAGCAGTACTTC
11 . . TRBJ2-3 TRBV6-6 CASGRVDTQYF TGTGCCAGTGGAAGGGTGGATACGCAGTATTTT
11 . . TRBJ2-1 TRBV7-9 CASSQANEQFF TGTGCCAGCAGCCAGGCCAATGAGCAGTTCTTC
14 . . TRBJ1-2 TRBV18 CASSPGSGNYGYTF TGTGCCAGCTCACCAGGATCGGGGAACTATGGCTACACCTTC
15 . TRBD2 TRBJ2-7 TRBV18 CASSLDGLAGYEQYF TGTGCCAGCTCACTGGATGGACTAGCGGGCTACGAGCAGTACTTC
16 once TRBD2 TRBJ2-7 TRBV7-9 CASSKYPPSGGNEQYF TGTGCCAGCAGCAAGTACCCGCCAAGCGGGGGGAACGAGCAGTACTTC
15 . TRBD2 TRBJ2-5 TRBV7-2 CASSLFGGREETQYF TGTGCCAGCAGTCTTTTTGGCGGGAGAGAAGAGACCCAGTACTTC
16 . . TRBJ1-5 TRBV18 CASSSDPRASNQPQHF TGTGCCAGCTCATCAGATCCCAGGGCGAGCAATCAGCCCCAGCATTTT
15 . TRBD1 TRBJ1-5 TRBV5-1 CASSLGGTGRQPQHF TGCGCCAGCAGCTTGGGAGGGACAGGGCGTCAGCCCCAGCATTTT
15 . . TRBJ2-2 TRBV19 CASKRELWNTGELFF TGTGCCAGTAAACGGGAGTTATGGAACACCGGGGAGCTGTTTTTT
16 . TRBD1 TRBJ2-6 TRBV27 CASSHGTGHGANVLTF TGTGCCAGCAGTCACGGGACAGGGCATGGGGCCAACGTCCTGACTTTC
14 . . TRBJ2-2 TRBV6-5 CASSYSIYSGELFF TGTGCCAGCAGTTACTCCATCTATTCCGGGGAGCTGTTTTTT
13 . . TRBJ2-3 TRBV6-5 CATRARSTDTQYF TGTGCCACAAGGGCAAGGAGCACAGATACGCAGTATTTT
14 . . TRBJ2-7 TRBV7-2 CASSLGPRGNEQYF TGTGCCAGCAGCTTAGGTCCTCGGGGGAACGAGCAGTACTTC
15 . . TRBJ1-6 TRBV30 CAWSVLSGGYSPLHF TGTGCCTGGAGTGTACTGTCCGGGGGGTATTCACCCCTCCACTTT
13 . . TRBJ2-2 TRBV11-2 CASSLGYSGELFF TGTGCCAGCAGCTTAGGGTACTCCGGGGAGCTGTTTTTT
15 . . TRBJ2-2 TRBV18 CASSLGTANTGELFF TGTGCCAGCTCCCTCGGGACGGCCAACACCGGGGAGCTGTTTTTT
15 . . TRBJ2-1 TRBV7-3 CASSLQGRPGNEQFF TGTGCCAGCAGCTTACAGGGTCGCCCAGGGAATGAGCAGTTCTTC
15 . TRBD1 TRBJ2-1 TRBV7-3 CASSFGQGPYNEQFF TGTGCCAGCAGCTTCGGACAGGGGCCGTACAATGAGCAGTTCTTC
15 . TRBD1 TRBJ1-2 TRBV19 CASSMPGQAVYGYTF TGTGCCAGTAGTATGCCGGGACAGGCCGTTTATGGCTACACCTTC
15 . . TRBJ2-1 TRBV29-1 CSVTPGADSYNEQFF TGCAGCGTTACCCCAGGGGCGGACTCCTACAATGAGCAGTTCTTC
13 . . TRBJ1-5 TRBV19 CASSISGEQPQHF TGTGCCAGTAGTATCTCGGGGGAGCAGCCCCAGCATTTT
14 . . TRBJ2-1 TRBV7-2 CASSSDRRGNEQFF TGTGCCAGCAGCTCCGACAGGCGGGGCAATGAGCAGTTCTTC
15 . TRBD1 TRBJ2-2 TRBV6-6 CASSYPGTGAGELFF TGTGCCAGCAGTTACCCCGGGACAGGGGCCGGGGAGCTGTTTTTT
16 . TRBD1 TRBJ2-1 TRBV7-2 CASSSSGTGYYNEQFF TGTGCCAGCAGCTCTTCCGGGACAGGGTACTACAATGAGCAGTTCTTC
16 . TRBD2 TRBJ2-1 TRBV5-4 CASSLGAGTSGTEQFF TGTGCCAGCAGCTTGGGGGCGGGGACTAGCGGAACTGAGCAGTTCTTC
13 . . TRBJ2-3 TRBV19 CASSIALPDTQYF TGTGCCAGTAGCATAGCTTTACCAGATACGCAGTATTTT
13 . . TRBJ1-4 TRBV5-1 CASRRTQNEKLFF TGCGCCAGCAGAAGGACACAGAATGAAAAACTGTTTTTT
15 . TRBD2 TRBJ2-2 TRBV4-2 CASSHPSGRTGELFF TGTGCCAGCAGCCACCCTAGCGGGAGGACCGGGGAGCTGTTTTTT
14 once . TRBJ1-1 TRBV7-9 CASSLEWINTEAFF TGTGCCAGCAGCTTAGAGTGGATAAACACTGAAGCTTTCTTT
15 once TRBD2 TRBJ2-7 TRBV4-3 CASSRGLAGPWEQYF TGCGCCAGCAGCCGAGGACTAGCGGGCCCTTGGGAGCAGTACTTC
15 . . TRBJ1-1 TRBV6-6 CASSYFAGTNTEAFF TGTGCCAGCAGTTACTTTGCGGGGACGAACACTGAAGCTTTCTTT
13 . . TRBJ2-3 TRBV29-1 CSVGGFKGDTQYF TGCAGCGTTGGGGGTTTTAAAGGTGATACGCAGTATTTT
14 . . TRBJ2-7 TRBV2 CASSVAGASYEQYF TGTGCCAGCAGTGTGGCGGGGGCCTCCTACGAGCAGTACTTC
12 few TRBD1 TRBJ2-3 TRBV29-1 CSAGTGKNTQYF TGCAGCGCCGGGACAGGGAAAAATACGCAGTATTTT
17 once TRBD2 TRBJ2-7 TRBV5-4 CASSLVGTSGRGYEQYF TGTGCCAGCAGCTTGGTGGGGACTAGCGGGAGAGGGTACGAGCAGTACTTC
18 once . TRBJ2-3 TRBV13 CASSLAQGNHLSTDAQYF TGTGCCAGCAGCTTAGCCCAGGGTAACCACCTGAGCACAGATGCGCAGTATTTT
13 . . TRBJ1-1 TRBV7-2 CASSSVGGSEAFF TGTGCCAGCAGCTCCGTGGGGGGTTCTGAAGCTTTCTTT
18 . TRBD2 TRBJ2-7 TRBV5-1 CASSLEGTSWGGSYEQYF TGCGCCAGCAGCTTGGAGGGAACTAGCTGGGGGGGAAGCTACGAGCAGTACTTC
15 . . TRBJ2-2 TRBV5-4 CASSPPGLNTGELFF TGTGCCAGCAGCCCCCCCGGACTAAACACCGGGGAGCTGTTTTTT
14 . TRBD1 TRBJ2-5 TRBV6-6 CASSYTGGLETQYF TGTGCCAGCAGTTACACAGGGGGGCTGGAGACCCAGTACTTC
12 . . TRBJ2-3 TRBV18 CASSPRTDTQYF TGTGCCAGCTCACCACGTACAGATACGCAGTATTTT